These 30 T cell receptor beta chains came from one sample sequenced in a study of blood T cell repertoires in COVID-19. Only in-frame clones appear in the TCRdb table, and some are missing; sequencing was by immunoSEQ multiplex PCR. Of about 220,000 clones listed, around 81% are singletons. Sequencing input: peripheral blood. The receptors here all came from a woman aged 25 to 39 who had recovered from COVID-19.

This chain links TRBV18 with TRBJ1-1; unclear D gene. The CDR3 covers 12 residues. CDR1 is KGHSH, CDR2 LQKENI, per germline. The V and J ends lost 5 bases and 1 base respectively, with 5 bases between them. CDR3 in DNA: TGTGCCAGCTCATACGGGAACACTGAAGCTTTCTTT. This translates into CASSYGNTEAFF.

The J gene is TRBJ2-7, the V gene TRBV5-6; 9 bases map to TRBD1. This CDR3 contains 15 residues. The junction had 8 bases not matched to a gene; V was cut back by 1 base and J by 6 bases. Germline assignment: CDR1 SGHDT and CDR2 YYEEEE. The CDR3 loop is CASSLRQGVATEQYF. CDR3 coding DNA: TGTGCCAGCAGCTTGAGACAGGGGGTCGCCACCGAGCAGTACTTC. Variable domain in full (rest from reference TRBV5-6 and TRBJ2-7): DAGVTQSPTHLIKTRGQQVTLRCSPKSGHDTVSWYQQALGQGPQFIFQYYEEEERQRGNFPDRFSGHQFPNYSSELNVNALLLGDSALYLCASSLRQGVATEQYFGPGTRLTVT.

The J gene is TRBJ1-1, the V gene TRBV11-3; TRBD1 aligns across 9 bases. CDR1 is SGHNT and CDR2 is YENEEA in the germline V gene. The CDR3 is 17 amino acids. V lost 1 base to trimming and J lost 3 bases; unmatched junction nucleotides: 9. This chain's CDR3 is CASSLVHRDRGDTEAFF. The CDR3 coding sequence is TGTGCCAGCAGCTTAGTCCATAGAGACAGGGGGGACACTGAAGCTTTCTTT.

J is TRBJ1-1 and V is TRBV5-1; D perhaps matches TRBD1 (5 bases). The V end was cut by 1 base, the J end by 4 bases, with 8 bases between. Germline CDR1 SGHRS, CDR2 YFSETQ. The CDR3 is 13 residues long. As DNA, the CDR3 is TGCGCCAGCAGCTTGTTCGGGGGCACTGAAGCTTTCTTT. Translating it yields CASSLFGGTEAFF.

CDR3 in amino acids: CASRPPLTLNYGYTF. The CDR3 coding sequence is TGTGCAAGTCGCCCACCACTGACACTTAACTATGGCTACACCTTC. The chain links TRBV12-2 to TRBJ1-2; no check of the table's D call, TRBD1, against the DNA was made. TRBV12-2 is a recognized pseudogene. The CDR3 has 15 residues.

This rearrangement joins TRBV7-2 to TRBJ1-4; D might be TRBD1 (6 bases). The V gene lost 4 bases and the J gene lost 7 bases, with 16 bases spanning the gap. This CDR3 contains 15 residues. Germline V gene sequence: CDR1 SGHTA, CDR2 FQGNSA. CDR3 nucleotide sequence: TGTGCCAGCAGCTCCCTGGGGGGGGCGGGTGAAAAACTGTTTTTT. Amino acid sequence: CASSSLGGAGEKLFF.

J is TRBJ2-2 and V is TRBV28; D possibly corresponds to TRBD1 (5 bases). The V end was cut by 6 bases, the J end by 3 bases, with 17 bases between. The CDR3 is 16 residues long. Looked up from germline, CDR1 is MDHEN and CDR2 is SYDVKM. Here the CDR3 reads CASSPIGRVDTGELFF. As DNA, the CDR3 is TGTGCCAGCAGCCCCATCGGCAGGGTGGACACCGGGGAGCTGTTTTTT.

The chain joins TRBV11-1 to TRBJ2-2; the D gene is possibly TRBD2 (6 bases). The germline CDR1 and CDR2 sequences are SGHAT and FQDESV (reference sequence). The CDR3 spans 13 residues. V was shortened by 3 bases and J by 6 bases, with 8 bases between the two germline ends. In DNA form, the CDR3 reads TGTGCCAGCAGCTTCGCGGGACCCGGGGAGCTGTTTTTT. Protein: CASSFAGPGELFF.

The chain combines TRBV5-6 with TRBJ1-5; 8 bases are a match to TRBD1. The V and J ends lost 5 bases and 3 bases, in that order; junction bases with no gene match: 4. The CDR3 is made up of 14 amino acids. CDR1 and CDR2 (germline): SGHDT, YYEEEE. The CDR3 loop is CASSWDRPNQPQHF. The CDR3 coding sequence is TGTGCCAGCAGTTGGGACAGGCCCAATCAGCCCCAGCATTTT. Full variable domain (rest looked up from reference TRBV5-6 and TRBJ1-5): DAGVTQSPTHLIKTRGQQVTLRCSPKSGHDTVSWYQQALGQGPQFIFQYYEEEERQRGNFPDRFSGHQFPNYSSELNVNALLLGDSALYLCASSWDRPNQPQHFGDGTRLSIL.

As DNA, the CDR3 is TGTGCCTGGAGTGTGGGCCCGGCTTACGAGCAGTACTTC. It codes for CAWSVGPAYEQYF. The V and J genes are TRBV30 and TRBJ2-7, with D uncertain. Germline lookup yields CDR1 GTSNPN and CDR2 SVGIG (reference sequence). CDR3 length: 13 residues. V was clipped by 0 bases and J by 4 bases, with 10 bases between them.

This chain uses TRBV6-5 with TRBJ2-5, with D maybe TRBD2 (6 bases). With 5 bases removed from V and 2 bases from J, the gap between germline ends came to 12 bases. CDR1 and CDR2 from the germline V gene are MNHEY and SVGAGI. This CDR3 contains 14 residues. As DNA, the CDR3 is TGTGCCAGCAGTAGGTCTAGCGAGCAAGAGACCCAGTACTTC. Protein: CASSRSSEQETQYF.

The chain couples TRBV10-2 to TRBJ1-2, with 7 nucleotides matching TRBD1. The ends lost 6 bases at V and 4 bases at J; junction bases unmatched: 8. CDR1 and CDR2 from the germline V gene are WSHSY and SAAADI. This CDR3 is 14 amino acids long. The CDR3 coding sequence is TGCGCCAGCAGCGGGACAGCCCCTAGCTATGGCTACACCTTC. This gives the protein CASSGTAPSYGYTF.

The V and J genes are TRBV25-1 and TRBJ1-4; D unresolved. Germline V lookup: CDR1 MGHDK, CDR2 SYGVNS. V was trimmed by 2 bases and J by 5 bases, leaving 9 bases between them. The CDR3 is 14 residues long. The CDR3 reads CASSEIQKNEKLFF. The CDR3 nucleotides are TGTGCCAGCAGTGAAATACAGAAGAATGAAAAACTGTTTTTT.

V gene TRBV6-5 combines with J gene TRBJ1-3; 7 bases match TRBD1. Germline trimming cut 0 bases from V and 3 bases from J; bases unmatched to any gene: 5. There are 16 residues in the CDR3. CDR1 is MNHEY and CDR2 is SVGAGI in the germline V gene. CDR3 amino acids: CASSYSTGRSGNTIYF. CDR3 coding DNA: TGTGCCAGCAGTTACTCGACAGGGAGGAGTGGAAACACCATATATTTT.

V is TRBV15 and J is TRBJ1-5; 9 bases are shared with TRBD1. The V gene's germline CDR1 is LNHNV and CDR2 YYDKDF (reference sequence). Trimming at V came to 0 bases and at J to 7 bases, leaving 4 bases not matched to a gene. The CDR3 is 15 amino acids. The CDR3 region has the DNA TGTGCCACCAGCAGAGAACAGGGGGCACAGCAGCCCCAGCATTTT. Its translation: CATSREQGAQQPQHF.

V and J are TRBV14 and TRBJ1-4; 9 bases match TRBD1. Germline loops: CDR1 SGHDN, CDR2 FVKESK. The length of the CDR3 is 13 residues. The trim removed 4 bases at V and 8 bases at J, leaving 2 bases unmatched. In DNA form, the CDR3 reads TGTGCCAGCAGCCGGGACAGGGACGAAAAACTGTTTTTT. Protein sequence: CASSRDRDEKLFF.

The chain combines TRBV14 with TRBJ2-7, with no clear D. Germline loops: CDR1 SGHDN, CDR2 FVKESK. This CDR3 spans 13 amino acids. The V end lost 0 bases, the J end lost 12 bases, and 15 bases lay between the germline ends. The CDR3 spells CASSQDAVARGYF. CDR3 DNA: TGTGCCAGCAGCCAAGACGCCGTGGCCCGCGGGTACTTC. The whole variable domain, remainder taken from reference TRBV14 and TRBJ2-7, is EAGVTQFPSHSVIEKGQTVTLRCDPISGHDNLYWYRRVMGKEIKFLLHFVKESKQDESGMPNNRFLAERTGGTYSTLKVQPAELEDSGVYFCASSQDAVARGYFGPGTRLTVT.

This clone was detected only once. The rearrangement links TRBV24-1 to TRBJ2-1; 14 bases agree with TRBD2. In germline, CDR1 is KGHDR, CDR2 SFDVKD. V was pared by 2 bases and J by 5 bases, with 10 bases of the junction left unmatched. This CDR3 spans 19 amino acids. CDR3 DNA sequence: TGTGCCACCAGTGATTCCTCCGGACTAGCGGGAGGACTAAACAATGAGCAGTTCTTC. Translating it yields CATSDSSGLAGGLNNEQFF.

CDR3: CATSRELRLAGRLPGELFF. The CDR3 coding sequence is TGTGCCACCAGCAGAGAATTAAGACTAGCGGGTAGGCTACCCGGGGAGCTGTTTTTT. V gene TRBV15 combines with J gene TRBJ2-2; 10 bases are a match to TRBD2. This CDR3 region has 19 residues. Losses at the gene ends were 0 bases for V and 6 bases for J; bases not matched to a gene: 13. The germline gives CDR1 LNHNV, CDR2 YYDKDF (reference sequence).

This rearrangement joins TRBV30 to TRBJ1-5; the match to TRBD1 covers 9 bases. The V gene end was trimmed by 2 bases and the J gene end by 5 bases; junction bases not matched to a gene: 4. CDR3 length: 14 residues. Germline CDR1 reads GTSNPN; CDR2 reads SVGIG (reference sequence). The CDR3 sequence is CAWSLGQGHQPQHF. CDR3 nucleotide sequence: TGTGCCTGGAGTCTCGGACAGGGGCATCAGCCCCAGCATTTT.

This chain joins TRBV15 and TRBJ2-6; D gene ambiguous. Trimming took 0 bases from V and 0 from J, leaving 24 bases between them. This CDR3 region has 22 residues. CDR1 LNHNV and CDR2 YYDKDF come from the germline V gene (reference sequence). The chain's CDR3 is CATSRDFLPFFPFSSGANVLTF. As DNA, the CDR3 is TGTGCCACCAGCAGAGATTTTCTTCCGTTTTTCCCGTTCTCCTCTGGGGCCAACGTCCTGACTTTC.

This chain connects TRBV29-1 to TRBJ2-2, with TRBD2 identical over 7 bases. Germline V CDR1 and CDR2: SQVTM, ANQGSEA. The length of the CDR3 is 13 residues. Unmatched junction bases numbered 6, after V lost 4 bases and J lost 7 bases. CDR3 amino acids: CSVGRERDGELFF. CDR3 DNA sequence: TGCAGCGTTGGGCGGGAGAGGGACGGGGAGCTGTTTTTT.

This chain uses TRBV2 with TRBJ2-5; 7 bases align to TRBD1. CDR3 size: 14 residues. The germline gives CDR1 SNHLY, CDR2 FYNNEI. V was clipped by 11 bases and J by 5 bases; unmatched bases: 14. The CDR3 sequence is CAALNQGVEETQYF. Here the CDR3 DNA reads TGTGCCGCCTTAAACCAGGGGGTTGAGGAGACCCAGTACTTC.

Only one count was recorded for this clone. Here the CDR3 DNA reads TGTGCCAGCAGTGAAAGTTTTGGGACTAGCGGATCCAATGAGCAGTTCTTC. As protein: CASSESFGTSGSNEQFF. The chain recombines TRBV2 with TRBJ2-1, with 11 nucleotides matching TRBD2. This CDR3 spans 17 amino acids. With 2 bases clipped from V and 6 bases from J, the junction kept 9 bases outside the gene matches. Germline V gene lookup returns CDR1 SNHLY and CDR2 FYNNEI.

The chain joins TRBV5-5 to TRBJ2-3; D not certain. Trimming took off 6 bases at V and 0 bases at J, with 23 bases between the two ends. In germline, CDR1 is SGHKS, CDR2 YYEKEE (reference sequence). The CDR3 runs 18 residues. The CDR3 protein is CASTWRLGFPKSTDTQYF. CDR3 coding DNA: TGTGCCAGCACCTGGCGGCTAGGCTTTCCTAAAAGCACAGATACGCAGTATTTT.

This chain links TRBV2 with TRBJ1-5; TRBD1 might be the D (5 bases). This CDR3 contains 15 residues. Trimming removed 2 bases at V and 9 bases at J, with 17 bases between. Germline CDR1 is SNHLY and CDR2 is FYNNEI. This chain's CDR3 is CASSERMWGELPQHF. The CDR3 DNA follows: TGTGCCAGCAGTGAAAGGATGTGGGGCGAACTGCCCCAGCATTTT.

The CDR3 is CASCRGLITDTQYF. In DNA form, the CDR3 reads TGTGCCTCATGCAGGGGGTTGATCACAGATACGCAGTATTTT. The rearrangement links TRBV19 to TRBJ2-3; TRBD1 agrees at 7 bases. This CDR3 is built from 14 residues. Trimming cost V 11 bases and J 2 bases; bases outside gene matches: 10. Per germline, CDR1 LNHDA and CDR2 SQIVND (reference sequence).

As regards this clone: Other DNA sequences in this sample translate to the same CDR3. The CDR3 region has the DNA TGTGCCAGCAGCCCTTCAGCGGGCTCCTACAATGAGCAGTTCTTC. Translated: CASSPSAGSYNEQFF. The J gene is TRBJ2-1, the V gene TRBV6-6; weak D call: TRBD2 (6 bases). The CDR3 is 15 amino acids. The germline V gene encodes CDR1 MNHNY and CDR2 SVGAGI (reference sequence). Trimming removed 6 bases from V and 0 bases from J, with 12 bases in between.

The chain joins TRBV30 to TRBJ2-1; the match to TRBD2 covers 13 bases. Germline trimming cut 8 bases from V and 10 bases from J; bases unmatched to any gene: 8. Germline V gene data show CDR1 as GTSNPN and CDR2 as SVGIG (reference sequence). The CDR3 runs 13 residues. The CDR3 loop reads CASRLAGGREQFF. CDR3 coding DNA: TGTGCCAGCAGACTAGCGGGAGGTCGGGAGCAGTTCTTC.

A few counts support this clone. CDR3 sequence reads: CASSAGGDEQYF. The CDR3 DNA is TGTGCCAGCTCAGCAGGGGGCGACGAGCAGTACTTC. The rearrangement joins TRBV6-6 to TRBJ2-7, with TRBD1 identical over 8 bases. The CDR3 loop spans 12 amino acids. V gave up 8 bases and J gave up 5 bases; unmatched junction bases: 5. Germline V lookup: CDR1 MNHNY, CDR2 SVGAGI (reference sequence).